This T cell receptor (beta chain) was recorded in a study of T cell responses to AZD1222 COVID-19 vaccine. Whole-study context: Pooled samples include second doses given at about 4 or 12 weeks.

Repertoires were generated with immunoSEQ multiplex PCR, while TCRdb's copy carries only in-frame clones and drops some. The table includes about 150,000 clones, more than 75% detected once. The length of the CDR3 is 15 residues. Germline lookup yields CDR1 MDHEN and CDR2 SYDVKM. V lost 2 bases and J lost 3; bases outside the gene matches: 4. This TCR came from an adult in good health. V gene TRBV28 combines with J gene TRBJ1-5, with 7 bases lining up with TRBD1. Sample: peripheral blood, taken on day 0 of AZD1222 vaccination. The CDR3, as DNA: TGTGCCAGCAGTTTACCGGACAGGTTCAATCAGCCCCAGCATTTT. Its protein product is CASSLPDRFNQPQHF. Based on the CDR3 plus reference TRBV28 and TRBJ1-5, the full variable domain is DVKVTQSSRYLVKRTGEKVFLECVQDMDHENMFWYRQDPGLGLRLIYFSYDVKMKEKGDIPEGYSVSREKKERFSLILESASTNQTSMYLCASSLPDRFNQPQHFGDGTRLSIL.